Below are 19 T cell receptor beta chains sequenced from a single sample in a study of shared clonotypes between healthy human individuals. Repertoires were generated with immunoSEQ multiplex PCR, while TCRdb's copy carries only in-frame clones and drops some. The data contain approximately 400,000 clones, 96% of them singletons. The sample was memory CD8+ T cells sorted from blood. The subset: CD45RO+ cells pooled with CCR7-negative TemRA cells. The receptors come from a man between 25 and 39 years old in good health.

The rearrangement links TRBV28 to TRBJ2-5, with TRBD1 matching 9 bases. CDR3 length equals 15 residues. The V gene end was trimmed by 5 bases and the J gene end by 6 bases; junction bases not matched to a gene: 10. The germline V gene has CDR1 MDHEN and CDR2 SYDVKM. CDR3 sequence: CASSQNTGGVKTQYF. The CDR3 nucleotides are TGTGCCAGCAGTCAAAATACAGGGGGCGTGAAGACCCAGTACTTC.

CDR3 bases: TGTGCCAGCAGAACGACAGGGAGGAATCAGCCCCAGCATTTT. This translates into CASRTTGRNQPQHF. The chain has TRBV28 and TRBJ1-5, with 7 bases identical to TRBD1. In germline, CDR1 is MDHEN, CDR2 SYDVKM. This CDR3 is 14 amino acids long. The J segment lost 4 bases and the V segment lost 6 bases, leaving 6 bases of the junction unmatched.

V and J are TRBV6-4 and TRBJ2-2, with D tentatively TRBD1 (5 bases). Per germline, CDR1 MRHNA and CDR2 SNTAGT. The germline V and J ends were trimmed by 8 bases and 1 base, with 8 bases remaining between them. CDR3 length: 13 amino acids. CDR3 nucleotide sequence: TGTGCCAGCCCCAGGGAGAACACCGGGGAGCTGTTTTTT. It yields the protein CASPRENTGELFF.

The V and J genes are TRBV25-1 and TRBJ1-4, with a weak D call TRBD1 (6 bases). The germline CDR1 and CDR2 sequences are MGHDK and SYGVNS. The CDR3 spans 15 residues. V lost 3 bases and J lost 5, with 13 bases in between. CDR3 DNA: TGTGCCAGCAGTGAGGGCAGGGGCGTGAATGAAAAACTGTTTTTT. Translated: CASSEGRGVNEKLFF. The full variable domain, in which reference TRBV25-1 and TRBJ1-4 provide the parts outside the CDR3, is EADIYQTPRYLVIGTGKKITLECSQTMGHDKMYWYQQDPGMELHLIHYSYGVNSTEKGDLSSESTVSRIRTEHFPLTLESARPSHTSQYLCASSEGRGVNEKLFFGSGTQLSVL.

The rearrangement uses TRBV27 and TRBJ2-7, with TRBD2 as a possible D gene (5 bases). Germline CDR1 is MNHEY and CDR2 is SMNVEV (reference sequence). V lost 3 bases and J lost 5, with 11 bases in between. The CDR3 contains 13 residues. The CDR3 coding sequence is TGTGCCAGCAGTTTTTCGCCGGGAAACGAGCAGTACTTC. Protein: CASSFSPGNEQYF.

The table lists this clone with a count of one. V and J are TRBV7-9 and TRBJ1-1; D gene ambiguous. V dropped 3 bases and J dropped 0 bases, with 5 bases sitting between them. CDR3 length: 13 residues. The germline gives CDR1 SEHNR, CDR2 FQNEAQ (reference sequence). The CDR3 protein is CASSFRMNTEAFF. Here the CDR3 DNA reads TGTGCCAGCAGCTTCCGTATGAACACTGAAGCTTTCTTT.

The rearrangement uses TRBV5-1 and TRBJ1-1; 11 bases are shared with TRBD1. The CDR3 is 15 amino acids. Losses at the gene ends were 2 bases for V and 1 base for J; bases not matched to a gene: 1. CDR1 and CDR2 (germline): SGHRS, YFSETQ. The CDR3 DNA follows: TGCGCCAGCAGCTTAGGACAGGGGGCGAACACTGAAGCTTTCTTT. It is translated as CASSLGQGANTEAFF.

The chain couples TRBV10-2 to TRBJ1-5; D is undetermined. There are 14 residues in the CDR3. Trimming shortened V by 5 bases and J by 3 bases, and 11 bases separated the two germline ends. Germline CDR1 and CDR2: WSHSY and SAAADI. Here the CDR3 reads CASSLTGTNQPQHF. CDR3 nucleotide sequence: TGCGCCAGCAGTCTAACGGGAACCAATCAGCCCCAGCATTTT.

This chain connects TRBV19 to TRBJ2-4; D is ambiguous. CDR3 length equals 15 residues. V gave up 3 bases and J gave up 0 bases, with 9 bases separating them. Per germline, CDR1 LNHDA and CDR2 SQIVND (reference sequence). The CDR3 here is CASSMFSVAKNIQYF. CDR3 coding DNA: TGTGCCAGTAGTATGTTCAGCGTAGCCAAAAACATTCAGTACTTC.

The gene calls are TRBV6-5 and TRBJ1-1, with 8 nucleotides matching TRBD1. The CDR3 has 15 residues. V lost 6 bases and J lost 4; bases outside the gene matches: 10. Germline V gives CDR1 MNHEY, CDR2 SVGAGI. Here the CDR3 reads CASSQDRVAPTEAFF. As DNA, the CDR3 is TGTGCCAGCAGCCAGGACAGGGTCGCTCCCACTGAAGCTTTCTTT.

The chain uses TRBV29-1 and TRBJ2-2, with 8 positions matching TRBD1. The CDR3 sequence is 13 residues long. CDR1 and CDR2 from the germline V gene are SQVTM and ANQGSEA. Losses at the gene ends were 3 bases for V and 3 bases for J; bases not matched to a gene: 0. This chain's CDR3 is CSVDRGHTGELFF. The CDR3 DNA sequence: TGCAGCGTTGACAGGGGGCACACCGGGGAGCTGTTTTTT.

Written as DNA, the CDR3 is TGTGCCAGCAGCTTAAGGACAGGGGGCCGCGGCTACACCTTC. Its protein is CASSLRTGGRGYTF. The chain joins TRBV7-9 to TRBJ1-2; TRBD1 agrees at 11 bases. The CDR3 loop spans 14 amino acids. The ends lost 2 bases at V and 8 bases at J; junction bases unmatched: 4. CDR1 and CDR2 from the germline V gene are SEHNR and FQNEAQ (reference sequence).

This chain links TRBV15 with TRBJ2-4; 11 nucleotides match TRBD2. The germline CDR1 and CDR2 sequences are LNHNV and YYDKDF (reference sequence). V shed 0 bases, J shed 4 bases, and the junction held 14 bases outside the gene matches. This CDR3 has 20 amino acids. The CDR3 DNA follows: TGTGCCACCAGCAGAGATCCCCGAACACTAGCGGGAGCGGGAAAAAACATTCAGTACTTC. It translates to CATSRDPRTLAGAGKNIQYF.

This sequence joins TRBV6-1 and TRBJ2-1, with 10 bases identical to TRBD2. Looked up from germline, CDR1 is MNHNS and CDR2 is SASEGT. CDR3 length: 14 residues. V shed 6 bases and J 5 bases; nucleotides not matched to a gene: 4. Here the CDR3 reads CASRVLAGNNEQFF. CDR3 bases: TGTGCCAGCAGAGTACTAGCGGGAAACAATGAGCAGTTCTTC.

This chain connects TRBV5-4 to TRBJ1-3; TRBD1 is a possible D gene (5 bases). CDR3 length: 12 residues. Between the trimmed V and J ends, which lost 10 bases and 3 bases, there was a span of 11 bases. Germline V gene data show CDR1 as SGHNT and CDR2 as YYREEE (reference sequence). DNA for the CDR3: TGTGCCGGGGGGGGAGTTGGAAACACCATATATTTT. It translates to CAGGGVGNTIYF.

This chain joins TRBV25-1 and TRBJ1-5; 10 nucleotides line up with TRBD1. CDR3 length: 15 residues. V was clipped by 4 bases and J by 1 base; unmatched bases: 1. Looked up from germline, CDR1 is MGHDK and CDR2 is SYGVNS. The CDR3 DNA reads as TGTGCCAGCAGTGGACAGGGGGCGAGCAATCAGCCCCAGCATTTT. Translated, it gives CASSGQGASNQPQHF. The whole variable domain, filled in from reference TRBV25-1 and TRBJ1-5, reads EADIYQTPRYLVIGTGKKITLECSQTMGHDKMYWYQQDPGMELHLIHYSYGVNSTEKGDLSSESTVSRIRTEHFPLTLESARPSHTSQYLCASSGQGASNQPQHFGDGTRLSIL.

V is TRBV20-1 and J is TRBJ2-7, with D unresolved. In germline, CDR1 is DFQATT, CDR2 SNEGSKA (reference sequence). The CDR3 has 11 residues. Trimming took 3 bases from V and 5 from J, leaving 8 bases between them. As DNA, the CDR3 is TGCAGTGCTAGCCTCTACGACGAGCAGTACTTC. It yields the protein CSASLYDEQYF.

The CDR3 bases are TGTGCCAGTAGTATAGGGGACAACTCCTACGAGCAGTACTTC. Its translation: CASSIGDNSYEQYF. The rearrangement joins TRBV19 to TRBJ2-7; D is possibly TRBD1 (6 bases). CDR1 and CDR2 from the germline V gene are LNHDA and SQIVND (reference sequence). V dropped 1 base and J dropped 0 bases, with 7 bases sitting between them. The CDR3 runs 14 residues.

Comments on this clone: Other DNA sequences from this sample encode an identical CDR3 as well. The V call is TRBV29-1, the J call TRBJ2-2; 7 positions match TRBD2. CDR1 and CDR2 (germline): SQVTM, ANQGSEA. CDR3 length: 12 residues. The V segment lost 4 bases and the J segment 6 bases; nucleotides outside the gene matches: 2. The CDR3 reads CSVGRGAGELFF. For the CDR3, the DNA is TGCAGCGTTGGTCGGGGGGCCGGGGAGCTGTTTTTT.